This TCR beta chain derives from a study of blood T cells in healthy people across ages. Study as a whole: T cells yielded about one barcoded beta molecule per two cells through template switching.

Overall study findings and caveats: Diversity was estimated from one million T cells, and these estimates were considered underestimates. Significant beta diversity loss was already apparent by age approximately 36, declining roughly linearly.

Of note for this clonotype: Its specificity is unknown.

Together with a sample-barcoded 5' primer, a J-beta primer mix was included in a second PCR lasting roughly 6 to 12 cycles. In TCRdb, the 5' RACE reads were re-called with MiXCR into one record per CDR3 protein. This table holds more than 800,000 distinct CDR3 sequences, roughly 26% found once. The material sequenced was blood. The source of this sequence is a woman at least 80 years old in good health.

Here the CDR3 DNA reads TGCAGTGCTAGAGATATAGAGACAGCGTATAGCTACACCTTC. It codes for CSARDIETAYSYTF. The genes are TRBV20-1 and TRBJ1-2, with a weak D call TRBD1 (5 bases). Trimming removed 0 bases from V and 9 bases from J, with 17 bases in between. The CDR3 is 14 amino acids. Germline loops: CDR1 DFQATT, CDR2 SNEGSKA (reference sequence).